This TCR beta chain is from a study of T-cell memory formation after mild COVID-19. At the level of the study: In these data, TCR clusters were largely donor specific. Study results and limitations: Clones contracting across day 15 to 85 had a balanced CD4/CD8 profile; later expanding clones leaned CD4+. Chiefly within CM and EM were the contracting CD4+ clones; CD8+ ones were within EMRA.

This clonotype was observed many times. Its cognate antigen is unknown. Germline CDR1 and CDR2: LNHNV and YYDKDF (reference sequence). The CDR3 is made up of 13 amino acids. Germline trimming cut 4 bases from V and 9 bases from J; bases unmatched to any gene: 2. It was 5'RACE with constant-segment primers that produced the TCR alpha and TCR beta cDNA libraries, which carried sample barcodes and UMIs. TCRdb independently ran MiXCR on the 5' RACE reads; one entry per CDR3 protein. This table has around 510,000 distinct CDR3 sequences, 20% to 25% appearing once. The chain recombines TRBV15 with TRBJ1-6; 8 bases map to TRBD1. The sequencing input was PBMCs or a T cell subset sorted from them (not recorded which). The TCR was taken from an adult woman who had mild COVID-19 (a few samples of this study predate the infection). Cell type and time point are not known. The CDR3, as DNA: TGTGCCACCAGCATGGACAGGGTTTCACCCCTCCACTTT. Translating gives CATSMDRVSPLHF.